Listed below are T cell receptor beta chains from one sample, sequenced in a study of blood T cell repertoires in COVID-19. TCRdb keeps only in-frame clones here, not all; method: immunoSEQ multiplex PCR. The data contain around 450,000 clones, roughly 87% of them singletons. Sequenced sample: PBMCs or T cells enriched from blood (not recorded which). The receptors come from a man aged 18 to 30 who had recovered from COVID-19. CDR3s include the opening cysteine and the closing phenylalanine or tryptophan. A D gene is named only where the DNA matches it firmly. Size is stated for part of the rows, as once, few or many counts, or as a class when the clone is expanded.

abundance: -
d_gene: TRBD1
j_gene: TRBJ1-2
v_gene: TRBV9
CDR3nt: TGTGCCAGCAGCCGATCCCGGGACAGTTCTTTGAACTATGGCTACACCTTC
CDR3aa: CASSRSRDSSLNYGYTF

abundance: -
d_gene: -
j_gene: TRBJ1-1
v_gene: TRBV6-5
CDR3nt: TGTGCCAGCGGGCTCGAAGTCCCTGAAGCTTTCTTT
CDR3aa: CASGLEVPEAFF

abundance: once
d_gene: TRBD1
j_gene: TRBJ1-2
v_gene: TRBV6-2/TRBV6-3
CDR3nt: TGTGCCAGCAGTGAGACAGGGGGCTTGGGCGGCTACACCTTC
CDR3aa: CASSETGGLGGYTF

abundance: few
d_gene: -
j_gene: TRBJ1-2
v_gene: TRBV9
CDR3nt: TGTGCCAGCAGCGTAGCTAACAGCTATGGCTACACCTTC
CDR3aa: CASSVANSYGYTF

abundance: -
d_gene: TRBD1
j_gene: TRBJ1-5
v_gene: TRBV19
CDR3nt: TGTGCCAGTAGTACGGACAGGGGGGAGAATCAGCCCCAGCATTTT
CDR3aa: CASSTDRGENQPQHF

abundance: once
d_gene: -
j_gene: TRBJ1-1
v_gene: TRBV7-8
CDR3nt: TGTGCCAGCAGCCCGCGACAGGTTGAAGCTTTCTTT
CDR3aa: CASSPRQVEAFF

abundance: -
d_gene: -
j_gene: TRBJ1-3
v_gene: TRBV15
CDR3nt: TGTGCCACCAGCAGGGACAGATATGACTCTGGAAACACCATATATTTT
CDR3aa: CATSRDRYDSGNTIYF

abundance: once
d_gene: TRBD1
j_gene: TRBJ2-5
v_gene: TRBV28
CDR3nt: TGTGCCAGCGGCATGGGACAGGGGGCGTCCCAAGAGACCCAGTACTTC
CDR3aa: CASGMGQGASQETQYF

abundance: -
d_gene: TRBD2
j_gene: TRBJ2-3
v_gene: TRBV5-4
CDR3nt: TGTGCCAGCAGCTTCTATAGCGGGAGGGCAAATACGCAGTATTTT
CDR3aa: CASSFYSGRANTQYF

abundance: -
d_gene: TRBD1
j_gene: TRBJ2-7
v_gene: TRBV11-2
CDR3nt: TGTGCCAGCAGCCAGGAGACAGGGGTTCAATACGAGCAGTACTTC
CDR3aa: CASSQETGVQYEQYF

abundance: -
d_gene: TRBD1
j_gene: TRBJ1-2
v_gene: TRBV2
CDR3nt: TGTGCCAGCAGTCAGGGACAGGGTCCCCTGGGGGGCTACACCTTC
CDR3aa: CASSQGQGPLGGYTF

abundance: -
d_gene: TRBD1
j_gene: TRBJ1-5
v_gene: TRBV30
CDR3nt: TGTGCCTGGAATCCAGGGACAGGGAATCAGCCCCAGCATTTT
CDR3aa: CAWNPGTGNQPQHF

abundance: -
d_gene: -
j_gene: TRBJ2-7
v_gene: TRBV12-2
CDR3nt: TGTGCAAGTCGCGAAACTACGACAGGCAACTCCTACGAGCAGTACTTC
CDR3aa: CASRETTTGNSYEQYF

abundance: -
d_gene: -
j_gene: TRBJ1-1
v_gene: TRBV7-9
CDR3nt: TGTGCCAGCAGCCTAGACGGTTTTGAAGCTTTCTTT
CDR3aa: CASSLDGFEAFF

abundance: -
d_gene: -
j_gene: TRBJ2-7
v_gene: TRBV10-1
CDR3nt: TGCGCCAGCAGCCAAAGGGGTGGGTACGAGCAGTACTTC
CDR3aa: CASSQRGGYEQYF

abundance: -
d_gene: TRBD1
j_gene: TRBJ1-6
v_gene: TRBV18
CDR3nt: TGTGCCAGCTCACCGGGACAGGGGACTAATTCACCCCTCCACTTT
CDR3aa: CASSPGQGTNSPLHF

abundance: many
d_gene: -
j_gene: TRBJ2-2
v_gene: TRBV19
CDR3nt: TGTGCCAGTAGTAAACTTTTCGGGGGGGAGCTGTTTTTT
CDR3aa: CASSKLFGGELFF

abundance: -
d_gene: -
j_gene: TRBJ1-5
v_gene: TRBV27
CDR3nt: TGTGCCAGCAGACCTAACGACAGGCGTTTTAATCAGCCCCAGCATTTT
CDR3aa: CASRPNDRRFNQPQHF

abundance: -
d_gene: TRBD2
j_gene: TRBJ2-5
v_gene: TRBV20-1
CDR3nt: TGCAGTGTCGGGGAGGGGGAGACCCAGTACTTC
CDR3aa: CSVGEGETQYF

abundance: -
d_gene: -
j_gene: TRBJ1-6
v_gene: TRBV3-1/TRBV3-2
CDR3nt: TGTGCCAGCAGCCAGACAGGTGGTGGTTCACCCCTCCACTTT
CDR3aa: CASSQTGGGSPLHF

abundance: -
d_gene: TRBD1
j_gene: TRBJ1-2
v_gene: TRBV5-8
CDR3nt: TGTGCCAGCAGCAAGACAGGGCGTGGCTACACCTTC
CDR3aa: CASSKTGRGYTF

abundance: once
d_gene: -
j_gene: TRBJ2-3
v_gene: TRBV5-1
CDR3nt: TGCGCCAGCAGCCTGACGGGAGATACGCAGTATTTT
CDR3aa: CASSLTGDTQYF

abundance: -
d_gene: -
j_gene: TRBJ1-5
v_gene: TRBV19
CDR3nt: TGTGCCAGTAGTAATAAGGAGGAGCCCCAGCATTTT
CDR3aa: CASSNKEEPQHF

abundance: -
d_gene: -
j_gene: TRBJ2-4
v_gene: TRBV28
CDR3nt: TGTGCCAGCAGTTTGCAGGGCCGAAACATTCAGTACTTC
CDR3aa: CASSLQGRNIQYF